This TCR beta chain is drawn from a study of T cells in Graves' hyperthyroidism and ophthalmopathy. Using RNA transcripts as the source, TCR beta CDR3 regions were amplified. TCR CDR3 underwent first-round RT-PCR with the HTBI primer set. TCRdb redid the calling of the multiplex PCR reads with MiXCR, one entry per CDR3 protein. The table includes roughly 200,000 distinct CDR3 sequences, approximately 16% detected once. As regards this clonotype: The antigen is not known.

Whole-study results and caveats: Separation of ophthalmopathy from stable hyperthyroidism was achieved by a 13 V-J model.

When ophthalmopathy did not progress within 18 months, Graves' hyperthyroidism was considered stable. The study enrolled patients aged 18 to 65 with newly diagnosed hyperthyroidism of under 2 months' duration. Fresh 10 ml peripheral blood yielded PBMCs. V lost 0 bases and J 2 bases, leaving 17 bases between the germline ends. CDR1 is SGHAT and CDR2 is FQNNGV in the germline V gene. This CDR3 has 17 residues. V and J are TRBV11-2 and TRBJ2-7; D remains ambiguous. The TCR was taken from a man aged 40-50 years with Graves' hyperthyroidism. Sequenced sample: blood. CDR3 residues: CASSLDLSAEPTYEQYF. The CDR3 region has the DNA TGTGCCAGCAGCTTAGATTTGTCGGCAGAACCGACCTACGAGCAGTACTTC.